This passage covers 10 T cell receptor beta chains from one sample sequenced in a study of Ad26.COV2.S vaccination and SARS-CoV-2 variants. Profiled with immunoSEQ multiplex PCR; TCRdb holds only in-frame clones, not every one. This sample yields roughly 700,000 clones, of which more than 70% are seen a single time; approximately 1.5% belongs to the top ten. Treatment defined: some 20 received Ad26.COV2.S at low or high dose, single or two shots; 5 received placebo; per-sample allocation not given. At day 63 after the first vaccine or placebo injection, samples were drawn. The sequences come from peripheral blood, collected in a trial of Ad26.COV2.S vaccine versus placebo. All receptors come from a person aged 18-65 years who received the Ad26.COV2.S COVID-19 vaccine or a placebo.

The V call is TRBV7-8, the J call TRBJ1-5; perhaps TRBD1 as D (5 bases). Germline V gene data show CDR1 as SGHVS and CDR2 as FQNEAQ. Trimming left V 0 bases short and J 5 bases short, with 8 bases between. The length of the CDR3 is 14 residues. The DNA of the CDR3 is TGTGCCAGCAGCTTAGCAGGGGTGCATCAGCCCCAGCATTTT. Translating it yields CASSLAGVHQPQHF.

The chain couples TRBV19 to TRBJ2-3, with D unresolved. This CDR3 region has 16 residues. V was pared by 3 bases and J by 0 bases, with 13 bases between. Germline V gene sequence: CDR1 LNHDA, CDR2 SQIVND (reference sequence). The CDR3 loop reads CASSIGWQFSTDTQYF. The CDR3 coding sequence is TGTGCCAGTAGTATCGGGTGGCAGTTTAGCACAGATACGCAGTATTTT.

This chain links TRBV18 with TRBJ2-1, with TRBD1 matching 10 bases. The CDR3 runs to 15 residues. Germline assignment: CDR1 KGHSH and CDR2 LQKENI. With V trimmed by 3 bases and J by 7 bases, 6 bases remained unmatched. The CDR3 DNA sequence: TGTGCCAGCTCACCTGGGACAGGGGCCATGAATGAGCAGTTCTTC. Translating it yields CASSPGTGAMNEQFF. Looking up the rest from reference TRBV18 and TRBJ2-1 gives the full variable domain: NAGVMQNPRHLVRRRGQEARLRCSPMKGHSHVYWYRQLPEEGLKFMVYLQKENIIDESGMPKERFSAEFPKEGPSILRIQQVVRGDSAAYFCASSPGTGAMNEQFFGPGTRLTVL.

The chain uses TRBV19 and TRBJ2-6, with TRBD2 identical over 7 bases. The CDR3 is 19 residues long. V dropped 1 base and J dropped 2; count of bases not matched to a gene: 11. Germline loops: CDR1 LNHDA, CDR2 SQIVND (reference sequence). Written as DNA, the CDR3 is TGTGCCAGTAGTATAGGGGTCGGGGAGGGACTACCTGGGGCCAACGTCCTGACTTTC. This translates into CASSIGVGEGLPGANVLTF.

This chain connects TRBV6-5 to TRBJ2-2; D possibly corresponds to TRBD2 (6 bases). The V end lost 7 bases, the J end lost 0 bases, and 12 bases lay between the germline ends. The CDR3 contains 15 residues. The germline V gene has CDR1 MNHEY and CDR2 SVGAGI. The CDR3 reads CASKKWGANTGELFF. In nucleotides, the CDR3 is TGTGCCAGCAAAAAGTGGGGGGCGAACACCGGGGAGCTGTTTTTT.

The V and J genes are TRBV18 and TRBJ2-3; D is undetermined. The CDR3 loop spans 17 amino acids. The germline V and J ends were trimmed by 3 bases and 3 bases, with 19 bases remaining between them. Germline assignment: CDR1 KGHSH and CDR2 LQKENI. CDR3 region: CASSPGPSGVGTDTQYF. CDR3 DNA sequence: TGTGCCAGCTCACCCGGCCCAAGTGGGGTGGGTACAGATACGCAGTATTTT. Supplemented by reference TRBV18 and TRBJ2-3, the full variable domain reads NAGVMQNPRHLVRRRGQEARLRCSPMKGHSHVYWYRQLPEEGLKFMVYLQKENIIDESGMPKERFSAEFPKEGPSILRIQQVVRGDSAAYFCASSPGPSGVGTDTQYFGPGTRLTVL.

This clone has a single count. This sequence joins TRBV6-5 and TRBJ1-2, with 7 bases fitting TRBD1. The CDR3 runs to 13 residues. Unmatched junction bases numbered 2, after V lost 2 bases and J lost 5 bases. Germline-derived CDR1 and CDR2 are MNHEY and SVGAGI. CDR3 coding DNA: TGTGCCAGCAGTTACCGGGACAGATATGGCTACACCTTC. Translated, it gives CASSYRDRYGYTF.

This chain connects TRBV10-2 to TRBJ2-5; possible D gene TRBD2, 6 bases. Germline CDR1 and CDR2: WSHSY and SAAADI. The CDR3 has 12 residues. V was clipped by 7 bases and J by 4 bases, with 10 bases between them. The DNA of the CDR3 is TGCGCCAGCACCCTGGGGGGAGAGACCCAGTACTTC. Translating it yields CASTLGGETQYF.

This chain uses TRBV6-5 with TRBJ1-6; 8 positions agree with TRBD1. Trimming cost V 5 bases and J 7 bases; bases outside gene matches: 4. This CDR3 spans 14 amino acids. Germline V gives CDR1 MNHEY, CDR2 SVGAGI. CDR3 DNA: TGTGCCAGCAGTACCGACAGGGGCAATTCACCCCTCCACTTT. Its translation is CASSTDRGNSPLHF.

The CDR3 sequence: CASSPGDGYTF. CDR3 in DNA: TGCGCCAGCAGCCCAGGGGATGGCTACACCTTC. The chain employs TRBV23-1 and TRBJ1-2; possible D gene TRBD1, 6 bases. TRBV23-1 belongs to the ORF category, with a function that is uncertain. This CDR3 spans 11 amino acids. V lost 6 bases and J lost 6, with 8 bases in between.